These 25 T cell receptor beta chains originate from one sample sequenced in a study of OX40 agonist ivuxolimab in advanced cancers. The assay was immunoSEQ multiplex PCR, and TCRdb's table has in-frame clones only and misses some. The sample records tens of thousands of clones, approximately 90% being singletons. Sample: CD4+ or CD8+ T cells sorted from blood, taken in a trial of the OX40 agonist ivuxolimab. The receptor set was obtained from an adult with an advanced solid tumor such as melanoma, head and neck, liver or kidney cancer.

This CDR3 is CASSYSRGGDEQFF. Written as DNA, the CDR3 is TGTGCCAGCAGTTACTCGCGGGGGGGCGATGAGCAGTTCTTC. This chain joins TRBV6-5 and TRBJ2-1; TRBD2 matches at 9 bases. CDR3 size: 14 residues. CDR1 MNHEY and CDR2 SVGAGI come from the germline V gene. V was clipped by 0 bases and J by 8 bases; unmatched bases: 2.

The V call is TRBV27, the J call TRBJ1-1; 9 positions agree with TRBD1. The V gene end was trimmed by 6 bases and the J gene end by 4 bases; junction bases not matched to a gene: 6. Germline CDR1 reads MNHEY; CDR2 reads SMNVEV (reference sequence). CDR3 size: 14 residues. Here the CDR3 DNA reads TGTGCCAGCAGATCCGGGACAGGGATCACTGAAGCTTTCTTT. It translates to CASRSGTGITEAFF.

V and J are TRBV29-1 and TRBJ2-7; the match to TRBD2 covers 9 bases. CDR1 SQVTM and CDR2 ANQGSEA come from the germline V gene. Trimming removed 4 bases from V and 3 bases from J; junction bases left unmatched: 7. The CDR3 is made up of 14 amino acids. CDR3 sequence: CSVVGETSGYEQYF. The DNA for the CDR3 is TGCAGCGTTGTGGGGGAGACTAGCGGCTACGAGCAGTACTTC.

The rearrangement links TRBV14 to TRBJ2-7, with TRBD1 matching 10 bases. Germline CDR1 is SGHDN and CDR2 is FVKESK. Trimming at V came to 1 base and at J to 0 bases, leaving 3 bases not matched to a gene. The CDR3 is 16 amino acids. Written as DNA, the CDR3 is TGTGCCAGCAGCCAAGCAGACAGGGGGCTCTCCTACGAGCAGTACTTC. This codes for CASSQADRGLSYEQYF.

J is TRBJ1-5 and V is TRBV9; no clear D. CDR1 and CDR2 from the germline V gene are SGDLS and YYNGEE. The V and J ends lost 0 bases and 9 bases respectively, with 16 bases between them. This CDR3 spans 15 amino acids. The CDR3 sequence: CASSVGGQDRGPQHF. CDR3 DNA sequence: TGTGCCAGCAGCGTAGGAGGTCAGGATAGAGGGCCCCAGCATTTT.

CDR3 coding DNA: TGCGCCAGCAGCCAACTGGACAGGGAGGGCTTATGGAACACTGAAGCTTTCTTT. It specifies CASSQLDREGLWNTEAFF. V usage is TRBV4-1 and J usage is TRBJ1-1; 8 bases match TRBD1. With V trimmed by 2 bases and J by 1 base, 12 bases remained unmatched. Per the germline V gene, CDR1 is MGHRA and CDR2 is YSYEKL. The length of the CDR3 is 18 residues.

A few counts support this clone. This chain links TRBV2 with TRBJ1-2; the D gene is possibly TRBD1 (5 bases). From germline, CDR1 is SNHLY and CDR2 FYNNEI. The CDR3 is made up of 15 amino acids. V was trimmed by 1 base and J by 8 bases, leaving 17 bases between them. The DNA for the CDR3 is TGTGCCAGCAGTGAAGTGTACTGGGAGGGGCAGGGCTACACCTTC. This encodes CASSEVYWEGQGYTF.

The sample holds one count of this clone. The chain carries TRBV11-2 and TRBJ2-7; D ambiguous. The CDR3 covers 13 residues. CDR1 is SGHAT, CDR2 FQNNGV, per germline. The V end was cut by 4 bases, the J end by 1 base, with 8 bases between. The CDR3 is CASSSGLSYEQYF. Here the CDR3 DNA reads TGTGCCAGCAGCTCGGGTCTTTCCTACGAGCAGTACTTC. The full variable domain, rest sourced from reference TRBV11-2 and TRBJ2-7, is EAGVAQSPRYKIIEKRQSVAFWCNPISGHATLYWYQQILGQGPKLLIQFQNNGVVDDSQLPKDRFSAERLKGVDSTLKIQPAKLEDSAVYLCASSSGLSYEQYFGPGTRLTVT.

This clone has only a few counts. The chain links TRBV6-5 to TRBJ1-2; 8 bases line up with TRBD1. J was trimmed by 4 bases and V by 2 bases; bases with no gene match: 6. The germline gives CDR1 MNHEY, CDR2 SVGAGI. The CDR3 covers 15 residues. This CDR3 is CASSYPGQGIYGYTF. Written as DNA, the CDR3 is TGTGCCAGCAGTTACCCCGGACAGGGTATCTATGGCTACACCTTC.

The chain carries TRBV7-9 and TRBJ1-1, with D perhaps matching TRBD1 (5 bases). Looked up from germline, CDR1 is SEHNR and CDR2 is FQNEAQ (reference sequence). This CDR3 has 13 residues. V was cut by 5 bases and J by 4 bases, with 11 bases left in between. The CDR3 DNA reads TGTGCCAGCAGCCCCGGGGGGGGCACTGAAGCTTTCTTT. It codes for CASSPGGGTEAFF.

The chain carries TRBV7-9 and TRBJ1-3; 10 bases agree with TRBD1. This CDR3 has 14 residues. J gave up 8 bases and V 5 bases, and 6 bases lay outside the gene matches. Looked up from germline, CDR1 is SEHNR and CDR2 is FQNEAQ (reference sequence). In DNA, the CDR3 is TGTGCCAGCAGCACGGGACAGGGGAGAGACACCATATATTTT. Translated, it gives CASSTGQGRDTIYF.

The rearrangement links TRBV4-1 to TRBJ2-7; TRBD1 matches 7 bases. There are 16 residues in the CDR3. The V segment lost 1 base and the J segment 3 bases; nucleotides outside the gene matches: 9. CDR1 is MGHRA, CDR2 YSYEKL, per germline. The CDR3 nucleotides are TGCGCCAGCAGCCAAGTTCTTGGACAGGCTAACTACGAGCAGTACTTC. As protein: CASSQVLGQANYEQYF.

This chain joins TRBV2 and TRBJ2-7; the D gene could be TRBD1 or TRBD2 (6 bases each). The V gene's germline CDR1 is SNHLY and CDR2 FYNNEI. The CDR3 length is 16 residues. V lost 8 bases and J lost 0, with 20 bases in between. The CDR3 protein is CASHDGGDFSSYEQYF. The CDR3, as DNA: TGTGCCAGCCATGACGGGGGCGATTTTAGCTCCTACGAGCAGTACTTC.

The CDR3 nucleotides are TGTGCCAGCAGTGAGGGGGGAATGAACACTGAAGCTTTCTTT. Its translation is CASSEGGMNTEAFF. This chain connects TRBV25-1 to TRBJ1-1; a weak D match, TRBD1 (5 bases). The germline V gene encodes CDR1 MGHDK and CDR2 SYGVNS. The CDR3 loop spans 14 amino acids. With 3 bases removed from V and 0 bases from J, the gap between germline ends came to 8 bases.

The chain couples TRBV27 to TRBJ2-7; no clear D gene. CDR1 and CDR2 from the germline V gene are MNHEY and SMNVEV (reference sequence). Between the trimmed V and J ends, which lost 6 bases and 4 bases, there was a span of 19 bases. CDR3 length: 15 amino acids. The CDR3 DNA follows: TGTGCCAGCAGCTTAAGGCCGGCCAAGCTTTACGAGCAGTACTTC. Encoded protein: CASSLRPAKLYEQYF.

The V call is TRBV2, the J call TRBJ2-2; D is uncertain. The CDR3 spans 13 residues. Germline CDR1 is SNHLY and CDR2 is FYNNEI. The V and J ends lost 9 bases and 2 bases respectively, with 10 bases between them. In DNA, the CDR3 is TGTGCCAGTAGAGGACCAAACACCGGGGAGCTGTTTTTT. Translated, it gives CASRGPNTGELFF.

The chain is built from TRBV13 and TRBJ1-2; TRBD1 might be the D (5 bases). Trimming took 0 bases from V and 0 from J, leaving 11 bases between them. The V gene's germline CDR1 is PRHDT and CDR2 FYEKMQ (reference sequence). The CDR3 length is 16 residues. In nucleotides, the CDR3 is TGTGCCAGCAGCTTAGGGGACATACGATCTAACTATGGCTACACCTTC. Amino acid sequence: CASSLGDIRSNYGYTF.

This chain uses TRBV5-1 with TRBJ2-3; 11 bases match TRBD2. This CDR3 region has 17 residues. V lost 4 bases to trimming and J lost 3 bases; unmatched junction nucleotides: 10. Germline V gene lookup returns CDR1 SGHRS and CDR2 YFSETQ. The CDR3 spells CASSPGVAGGLTDTQYF. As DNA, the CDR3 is TGCGCCAGCAGCCCCGGGGTAGCGGGGGGGCTGACAGATACGCAGTATTTT.

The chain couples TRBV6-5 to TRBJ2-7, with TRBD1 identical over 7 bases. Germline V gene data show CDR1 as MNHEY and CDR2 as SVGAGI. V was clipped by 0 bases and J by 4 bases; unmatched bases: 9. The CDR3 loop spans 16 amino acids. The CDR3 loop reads CASSYSIQGSLYEQYF. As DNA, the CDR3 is TGTGCCAGCAGTTACTCTATACAGGGGAGTCTTTACGAGCAGTACTTC.

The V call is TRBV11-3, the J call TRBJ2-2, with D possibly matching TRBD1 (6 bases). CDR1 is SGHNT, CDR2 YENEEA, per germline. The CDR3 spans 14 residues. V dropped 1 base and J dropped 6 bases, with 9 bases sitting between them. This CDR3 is CASSLGQAPGELFF. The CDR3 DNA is TGTGCCAGCAGCTTAGGACAGGCCCCCGGGGAGCTGTTTTTT. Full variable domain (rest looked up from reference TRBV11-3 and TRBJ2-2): EAGVVQSPRYKIIEKKQPVAFWCNPISGHNTLYWYLQNLGQGPELLIRYENEEAVDDSQLPKDRFSAERLKGVDSTLKIQPAELGDSAVYLCASSLGQAPGELFFGEGSRLTVL.

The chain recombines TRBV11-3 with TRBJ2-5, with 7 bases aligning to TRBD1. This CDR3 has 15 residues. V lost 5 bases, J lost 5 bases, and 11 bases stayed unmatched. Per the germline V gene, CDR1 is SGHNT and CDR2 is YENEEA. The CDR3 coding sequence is TGTGCCAGCAGCCCCCTGACAGGGAGTGGGGAGACCCAGTACTTC. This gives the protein CASSPLTGSGETQYF.

The CDR3: CASSQSRTGDYEQYF. The DNA of the CDR3 is TGTGCCAGCAGCCAGTCGAGGACAGGGGACTACGAGCAGTACTTC. V is TRBV11-2 and J is TRBJ2-7; 9 nucleotides align to TRBD1. V lost 5 bases to trimming and J lost 3 bases; unmatched junction nucleotides: 8. The CDR3 runs to 15 residues. Germline values: CDR1 SGHAT, CDR2 FQNNGV.

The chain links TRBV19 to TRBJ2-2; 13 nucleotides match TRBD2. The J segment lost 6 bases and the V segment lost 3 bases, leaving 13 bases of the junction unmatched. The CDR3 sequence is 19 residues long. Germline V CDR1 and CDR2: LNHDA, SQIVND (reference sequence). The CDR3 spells CASSISTSGGKVRAGELFF. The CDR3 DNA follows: TGTGCCAGTAGTATCTCGACTAGCGGGGGGAAGGTCCGCGCCGGGGAGCTGTTTTTT.

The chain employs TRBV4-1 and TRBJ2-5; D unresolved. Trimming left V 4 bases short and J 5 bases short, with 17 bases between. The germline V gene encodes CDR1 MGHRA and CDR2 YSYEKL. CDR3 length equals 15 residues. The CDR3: CASSPARALRETQYF. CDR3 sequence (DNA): TGCGCCAGCAGCCCCGCAAGGGCGCTTAGGGAGACCCAGTACTTC.

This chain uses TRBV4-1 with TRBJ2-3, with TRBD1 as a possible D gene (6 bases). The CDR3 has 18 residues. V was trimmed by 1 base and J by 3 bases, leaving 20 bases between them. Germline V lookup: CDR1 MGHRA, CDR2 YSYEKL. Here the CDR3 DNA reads TGCGCCAGCAGCCAAGTCCGAAACCGGGACATCATGACAGATACGCAGTATTTT. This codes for CASSQVRNRDIMTDTQYF.